This TCR beta chain comes out of a study of siplizumab effects on memory and regulatory T cells. Assay: immunoSEQ multiplex PCR; the TCRdb copy retains only in-frame clones and omits some. The sample contains about 120,000 clones, 93% of which appear only once. The CDR3 contains 14 residues. The V and J ends lost 3 bases and 1 base respectively, with 9 bases between them. The germline CDR1 and CDR2 sequences are MDHEN and SYDVKM. Sequenced input: non-Treg CD4+ T cells sorted from blood. The V and J genes are TRBV28 and TRBJ2-5, with D perhaps matching TRBD1 or TRBD2 (6 bases each). The origin of this receptor is a human donor in good health. The CDR3 coding sequence is TGTGCCAGCAGTTTGCCGGGGGCCCAAGAGACCCAGTACTTC. Protein product: CASSLPGAQETQYF.